Shown below are 20 T cell receptor beta chains from a single sample sequenced in a study of cytomegalovirus exposure and HLA in healthy donors. The method was immunoSEQ multiplex PCR; TCRdb's version includes in-frame clones alone and lacks a portion of them. The table shows about 120,000 clones, with about 91% occurring only once. Sequencing was done on a sample of PBMCs. These receptors came from a man aged 18 to 35 in good health and CMV-seronegative.

This clone occurred a few times. The chain joins TRBV11-2 to TRBJ2-2, with TRBD1 matching 7 bases. CDR1 SGHAT and CDR2 FQNNGV come from the germline V gene. This CDR3 is 15 amino acids long. V dropped 1 base and J dropped 3; count of bases not matched to a gene: 2. The CDR3 region has the DNA TGTGCCAGCAGCTTAGGACAGGGTGACACCGGGGAGCTGTTTTTT. It encodes CASSLGQGDTGELFF. Complete variable domain (other parts from reference TRBV11-2 and TRBJ2-2): EAGVAQSPRYKIIEKRQSVAFWCNPISGHATLYWYQQILGQGPKLLIQFQNNGVVDDSQLPKDRFSAERLKGVDSTLKIQPAKLEDSAVYLCASSLGQGDTGELFFGEGSRLTVL.

The V gene is TRBV28, the J gene TRBJ1-2, with D tentatively TRBD1 (6 bases). This CDR3 has 13 residues. The V and J ends lost 6 bases and 6 bases respectively, with 14 bases between them. CDR1 is MDHEN, CDR2 SYDVKM, per germline. The CDR3 spells CASRLGQLNGYTF. The CDR3 DNA sequence: TGTGCCAGCAGACTTGGACAGCTTAATGGCTACACCTTC.

This clone was recorded a few times. The chain couples TRBV7-8 to TRBJ1-4, with D maybe TRBD1 (6 bases). The CDR3 sequence is 18 residues long. The germline V gene encodes CDR1 SGHVS and CDR2 FQNEAQ. The V end lost 1 base, the J end lost 0 bases, and 15 bases lay between the germline ends. The chain's CDR3 is CASSLEWQGPATNEKLFF. The CDR3 DNA is TGTGCCAGCAGCTTAGAGTGGCAGGGGCCCGCAACTAATGAAAAACTGTTTTTT.

This rearrangement joins TRBV6-5 to TRBJ2-5; a possible D gene is TRBD2 (7 bases). Germline values: CDR1 MNHEY, CDR2 SVGAGI. V shed 2 bases and J shed 1 base, with 11 bases lying between them. CDR3 length: 15 residues. The CDR3 nucleotides are TGTGCCAGCAGTTACCTAGGGGGGGCCCAAGAGACCCAGTACTTC. Its protein product is CASSYLGGAQETQYF.

A single count supports this clone. V gene TRBV5-1 combines with J gene TRBJ1-4; TRBD1 might be the D (5 bases). The V gene's germline CDR1 is SGHRS and CDR2 YFSETQ. This CDR3 spans 16 amino acids. Trimming took off 0 bases at V and 0 bases at J, with 9 bases between the two ends. In nucleotides, the CDR3 is TGCGCCAGCAGCTTGGCAGGGCTTTCAACTAATGAAAAACTGTTTTTT. Encoded protein: CASSLAGLSTNEKLFF.

The chain has TRBV7-9 and TRBJ2-4; tentatively, D is TRBD1 (6 bases). The V gene's germline CDR1 is SEHNR and CDR2 FQNEAQ (reference sequence). This CDR3 has 14 amino acids. The V gene lost 5 bases and the J gene lost 8 bases, with 16 bases spanning the gap. CDR3 protein: CASSQRGSRDIQYF. In DNA form, the CDR3 reads TGTGCCAGCAGCCAAAGGGGGAGTCGGGACATTCAGTACTTC. Looking up the rest from reference TRBV7-9 and TRBJ2-4 gives the full variable domain: DTGVSQNPRHKITKRGQNVTFRCDPISEHNRLYWYRQTLGQGPEFLTYFQNEAQLEKSRLLSDRFSAERPKGSFSTLEIQRTEQGDSAMYLCASSQRGSRDIQYFGAGTRLSVL.

The CDR3 DNA sequence: TGTGCCAGCTCACCAACAGGGGTGAGCTCCTACAATGAGCAGTTCTTC. As protein: CASSPTGVSSYNEQFF. This rearrangement joins TRBV18 to TRBJ2-1; 7 bases agree with TRBD1. Germline V gene data show CDR1 as KGHSH and CDR2 as LQKENI. The trim removed 2 bases at V and 0 bases at J, leaving 4 bases unmatched. This CDR3 comprises 16 residues.

This rearrangement joins TRBV28 to TRBJ2-1; 13 bases are shared with TRBD2. The trim removed 3 bases at V and 9 bases at J, leaving 8 bases unmatched. This CDR3 region has 16 residues. Germline V lookup: CDR1 MDHEN, CDR2 SYDVKM. CDR3 loop: CASSFRGLAGVGEQFF. In DNA, the CDR3 is TGTGCCAGCAGTTTCCGTGGACTAGCGGGAGTGGGTGAGCAGTTCTTC.

This clone was counted a single time. The chain carries TRBV30 and TRBJ1-1; a possible D gene is TRBD1 (6 bases). Trimming cost V 3 bases and J 2 bases, with 13 bases left between them. Germline CDR1 and CDR2: GTSNPN and SVGIG (reference sequence). CDR3 size: 14 residues. CDR3 sequence: CAWRTWGRNTEAFF. The CDR3 region has the DNA TGTGCCTGGAGAACGTGGGGGCGCAACACTGAAGCTTTCTTT. The full variable domain, with the rest looked up from reference TRBV30 and TRBJ1-1, is SQTIHQWPATLVQPVGSPLSLECTVEGTSNPNLYWYRQAAGRGLQLLFYSVGIGQISSEVPQNLSASRPQDRQFILSSKKLLLSDSGFYLCAWRTWGRNTEAFFGQGTRLTVV.

The chain has TRBV2 and TRBJ1-2; D unresolved. This CDR3 has 11 residues. The germline CDR1 and CDR2 sequences are SNHLY and FYNNEI. Deletions cut 6 bases from V and 8 bases from J, with 10 bases between. The CDR3: CASRREDGYTF. The CDR3 nucleotides are TGTGCCAGCAGAAGGGAGGACGGCTACACCTTC.

The rearrangement links TRBV29-1 to TRBJ1-5; TRBD1 is a possible D gene (6 bases). V was cut by 1 base and J by 5 bases, with 9 bases left in between. Germline-derived CDR1 and CDR2 are SQVTM and ANQGSEA. The CDR3 has 13 amino acids. The CDR3 nucleotides are TGCAGCGTTGAAGCGGCAGGGGATCAGCCCCAGCATTTT. Amino acid sequence: CSVEAAGDQPQHF.

This chain's CDR3 is CASSVGPGTQYF. CDR3 DNA: TGTGCCAGCAGTGTGGGCCCCGGGACCCAGTACTTC. V gene TRBV25-1 combines with J gene TRBJ2-5, with unresolved D. V was pared by 4 bases and J by 7 bases, with 10 bases between. Looked up from germline, CDR1 is MGHDK and CDR2 is SYGVNS. The CDR3 is 12 residues long.

The chain couples TRBV19 to TRBJ1-2; no firm D call. Germline CDR1 and CDR2: LNHDA and SQIVND (reference sequence). The CDR3 is 12 amino acids. Deletions cut 3 bases from V and 8 bases from J, with 10 bases between. CDR3 DNA: TGTGCCAGTAGTATCTTAGATTCGGGCTACACCTTC. This encodes CASSILDSGYTF.

Worth noting for this clone: This CDR3 is also generated by other DNA sequences in the sample. The chain uses TRBV11-3 and TRBJ2-1; D is possibly TRBD2 (5 bases). This CDR3 spans 14 amino acids. Trimming took off 4 bases at V and 4 bases at J, with 11 bases between the two ends. CDR1 is SGHNT, CDR2 YENEEA, per germline. CDR3 loop: CASSSSGSYNEQFF. The CDR3 DNA reads as TGTGCCAGCAGCTCAAGCGGAAGTTACAATGAGCAGTTCTTC.

This clone has a single count. The rearrangement joins TRBV15 to TRBJ1-1; TRBD1 matches 7 bases. J lost 1 base, V lost 1 base, and 6 bases had no gene match. Germline V gene lookup returns CDR1 LNHNV and CDR2 YYDKDF (reference sequence). CDR3 length: 16 residues. CDR3 nucleotides: TGTGCCACCAGCAGAGGGCAGGGGGGCCGGAACACTGAAGCTTTCTTT. Protein product: CATSRGQGGRNTEAFF.

This clone was detected only a few times. The chain carries TRBV6-1 and TRBJ2-4; the D gene is possibly TRBD1 (6 bases). V gave up 7 bases and J gave up 9 bases, with 13 bases separating them. The CDR3 runs 12 residues. CDR1 is MNHNS, CDR2 SASEGT, per germline. DNA for the CDR3: TGTGCCAGCAACCCACTAGGGGGCATTCAGTACTTC. This sequence encodes CASNPLGGIQYF.

This chain joins TRBV19 and TRBJ2-7; 12 bases fit TRBD2. The CDR3 extends over 14 amino acids. The J segment lost 3 bases and the V segment lost 5 bases, leaving 2 bases of the junction unmatched. CDR1 and CDR2 from the germline V gene are LNHDA and SQIVND (reference sequence). The CDR3 sequence: CASSLGLAGYEQYF. CDR3 nucleotides: TGTGCCAGTAGTCTGGGACTAGCGGGCTACGAGCAGTACTTC.

The genes are TRBV5-1 and TRBJ1-1; D is undetermined. Trimming pared 0 bases from V and 4 bases from J, leaving 13 bases between. CDR1 and CDR2 (germline): SGHRS, YFSETQ. The CDR3 sequence is 15 residues long. CDR3 in amino acids: CASSLDFEGPTEAFF. The CDR3 nucleotides read TGCGCCAGCAGCTTGGATTTCGAGGGTCCCACTGAAGCTTTCTTT.

V is TRBV2 and J is TRBJ2-5; TRBD1 matches 7 bases. Germline CDR1 SNHLY, CDR2 FYNNEI. The V and J ends lost 1 base and 1 base, in that order; junction bases with no gene match: 6. The CDR3 extends over 16 amino acids. The CDR3 reads CASSEGQGEVQETQYF. The CDR3 DNA reads as TGTGCCAGCAGTGAAGGACAGGGTGAGGTCCAAGAGACCCAGTACTTC.

This clone was recorded a few times. The chain couples TRBV11-2 to TRBJ2-7; possible D gene TRBD2, 6 bases. Germline values: CDR1 SGHAT, CDR2 FQNNGV. Trimming removed 4 bases at V and 4 bases at J, with 14 bases between. The CDR3 contains 14 residues. DNA for the CDR3: TGTGCCAGCAGCTATAGTTCAGGGACTTACGAGCAGTACTTC. Amino acid sequence: CASSYSSGTYEQYF.